Listed below are T cell receptor beta chains from one sample, sequenced in a study of blood T cell repertoires in COVID-19. Profiling relied on immunoSEQ multiplex PCR, and the TCRdb table lists in-frame clones only, not all of them. The repertoire holds hundreds of thousands of clones, under 90% seen once, with about 4% in the top ten. The source material was PBMCs or T cells enriched from blood (not recorded which). The receptors were gathered from a woman in her 30s with acute COVID-19. The CDR3 runs from the conserved cysteine through the conserved F or W. The D gene is left open where the match is weak. Part of the rows lack a size; the others show once, few, many or a class for expanded clones.

V,size,J,D,DNA,CDR3
TRBV2,.,TRBJ2-1,.,TGTGCCAGCAGTCAGGGATTCAATGAGCAGTTCTTC,CASSQGFNEQFF
TRBV2,once,TRBJ1-5,TRBD1,TGTGCCAGCAGTGAGCGACAGGGAAATCAGCCCCAGCATTTT,CASSERQGNQPQHF
TRBV7-9,.,TRBJ2-7,TRBD2,TGTGCCAGCAGCTCTCCGGGACTAGATACGTACGAGCAGTACTTC,CASSSPGLDTYEQYF
TRBV3-1/TRBV3-2,once,TRBJ1-3,TRBD1,TGTGCCAGCAGCCCACAGGACAGGTCAAACACCATATATTTT,CASSPQDRSNTIYF
TRBV4-1,.,TRBJ2-7,TRBD1,TGCGCCAGCAGCCATCAACCGGGACAGGGGTACGAGCAGTACTTC,CASSHQPGQGYEQYF
TRBV19,.,TRBJ1-5,.,TGTGCCAGTAGCGACACGGGCAATCAGCCCCAGCATTTT,CASSDTGNQPQHF
TRBV2,few,TRBJ2-2,.,TGTGCCACCCTTGCCGGGGAAGCGAACACCGGGGAGCTGTTTTTT,CATLAGEANTGELFF
TRBV5-1,.,TRBJ2-7,.,TGCGCCCGCAGGGGGGGAGGGGGGGCCCATAACGAGCAGTACTTC,CARRGGGGAHNEQYF
TRBV2,.,TRBJ2-1,TRBD2,TGTGCCAGCAGTGAGACTAGCGGGGGGGATTATGAGCAGTTCTTC,CASSETSGGDYEQFF
TRBV10-2,.,TRBJ2-3,TRBD2,TGCGCCAGCGGGGAAAGCGGGGGGGCCCCAGATACGCAGTATTTT,CASGESGGAPDTQYF
TRBV5-3,.,TRBJ2-1,TRBD2,TGTGCCAGAAGCTTGGTGGAGACTAGCGGGGACCTCTACTACAATGAGCAGTTCTTC,CARSLVETSGDLYYNEQFF
TRBV29-1,.,TRBJ1-6,.,TGCAGCGCGCAGGTTGCCGCCTATAATTCACCCCTCCACTTT,CSAQVAAYNSPLHF
TRBV9,.,TRBJ1-1,.,TGTGCCAGCAGCCCCCGGGGGTGGGGTAGCACTGAAGCTTTCTTT,CASSPRGWGSTEAFF
TRBV29-1,.,TRBJ1-1,.,TGCAGCGTGTTTAGGGGAAGAGCTTTCTTT,CSVFRGRAFF
TRBV9,.,TRBJ2-1,TRBD1,TGTGCCAGCAGCATAGGACAGGGGGTCCACAATGAGCAGTTCTTC,CASSIGQGVHNEQFF
TRBV4-2,.,TRBJ2-7,.,TGTGCCAGCAGCCAAGAGGACACTTACTCCTACGAGCAGTACTTC,CASSQEDTYSYEQYF
TRBV19,.,TRBJ1-6,TRBD1,TGTGCCAGTAGTATCCCGGGACAGGGTGTCTCACCCCTCCACTTT,CASSIPGQGVSPLHF
TRBV7-2,.,TRBJ1-6,TRBD1,TGTGCCAGCAGCTCGCAGGGACAGGCTCATTCACCCCTCCACTTT,CASSSQGQAHSPLHF
TRBV25-1,.,TRBJ1-3,.,TGTGCCAGCAGTGACCTCGCAGGCAACTCTGGAAACACCATATATTTT,CASSDLAGNSGNTIYF
TRBV5-6,.,TRBJ2-3,TRBD2,TGTGCCAGCAGCCGACCTAGCGGGGGGGGCACAGATACGCAGTATTTT,CASSRPSGGGTDTQYF
TRBV7-2,.,TRBJ2-7,TRBD1,TGTGCCGGGTCCGAGGGGACAGGGCCATACGAGCAGTACTTC,CAGSEGTGPYEQYF
TRBV5-6,.,TRBJ2-2,.,TGTGCCAGCAAAGGGTTCGGGAGCGGGGAGCTGTTTTTT,CASKGFGSGELFF
TRBV5-1,.,TRBJ2-5,TRBD1,TGCGCCAGCAGCTTGGCCCGGGGACAGTTCGGGACCCAGTACTTC,CASSLARGQFGTQYF
TRBV10-3,.,TRBJ2-7,.,TGTGCCATCACCCGACAGGAAAACTCCTACGAGCAGTACTTC,CAITRQENSYEQYF
TRBV3-1/TRBV3-2,.,TRBJ1-1,.,TGTGCCAGCAGCCGTTCGGAGACTGAAGCTTTCTTT,CASSRSETEAFF
TRBV9,once,TRBJ2-2,.,TGTGCCAGCAGCCTCTCCAGTCCTGGCGGCACCGGGGAGCTGTTTTTT,CASSLSSPGGTGELFF